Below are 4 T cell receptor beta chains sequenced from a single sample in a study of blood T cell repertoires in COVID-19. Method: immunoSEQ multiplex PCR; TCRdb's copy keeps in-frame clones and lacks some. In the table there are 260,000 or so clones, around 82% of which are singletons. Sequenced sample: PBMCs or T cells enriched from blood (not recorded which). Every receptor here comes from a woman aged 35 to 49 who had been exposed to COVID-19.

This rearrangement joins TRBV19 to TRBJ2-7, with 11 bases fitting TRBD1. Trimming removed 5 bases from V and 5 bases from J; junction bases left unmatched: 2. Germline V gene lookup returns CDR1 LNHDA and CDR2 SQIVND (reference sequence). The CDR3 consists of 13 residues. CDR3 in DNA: TGTGCCAGTAGTGGGGACAGGGGGAACGAGCAGTACTTC. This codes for CASSGDRGNEQYF.

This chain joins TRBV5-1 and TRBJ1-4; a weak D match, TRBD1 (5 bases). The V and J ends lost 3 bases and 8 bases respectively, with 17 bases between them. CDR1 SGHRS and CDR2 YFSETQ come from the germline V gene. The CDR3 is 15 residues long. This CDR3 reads CASSSSSGVYEKLFF. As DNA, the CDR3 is TGCGCCAGCAGCTCCTCCTCGGGGGTCTACGAAAAACTGTTTTTT.

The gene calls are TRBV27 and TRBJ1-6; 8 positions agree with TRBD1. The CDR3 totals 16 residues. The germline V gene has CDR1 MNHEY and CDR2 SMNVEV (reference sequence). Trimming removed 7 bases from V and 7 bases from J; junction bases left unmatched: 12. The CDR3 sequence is CASNPGQGVWNSPLHF. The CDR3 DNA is TGTGCCAGCAACCCAGGACAGGGTGTTTGGAATTCACCCCTCCACTTT.

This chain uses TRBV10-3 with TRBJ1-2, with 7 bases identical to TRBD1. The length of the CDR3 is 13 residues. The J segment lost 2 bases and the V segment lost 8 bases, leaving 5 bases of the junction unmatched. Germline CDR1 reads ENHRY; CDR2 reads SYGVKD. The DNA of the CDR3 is TGTGCCATCCGGACAGGCCTAAACTATGGCTACACCTTC. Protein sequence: CAIRTGLNYGYTF.